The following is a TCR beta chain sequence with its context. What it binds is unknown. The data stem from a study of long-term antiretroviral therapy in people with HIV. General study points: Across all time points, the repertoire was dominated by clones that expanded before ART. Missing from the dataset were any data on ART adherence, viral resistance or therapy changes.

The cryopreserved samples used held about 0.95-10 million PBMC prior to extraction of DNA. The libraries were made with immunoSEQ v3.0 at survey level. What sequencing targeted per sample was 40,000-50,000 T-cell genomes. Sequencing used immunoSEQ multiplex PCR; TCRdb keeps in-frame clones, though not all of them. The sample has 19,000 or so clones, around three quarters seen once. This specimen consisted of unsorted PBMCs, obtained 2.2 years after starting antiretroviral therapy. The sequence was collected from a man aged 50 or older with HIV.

CDR3 sequence reads: CASSLMRGSYEQYF. CDR3 nucleotides: TGTGCCAGCAGCTTAATGCGGGGCTCCTACGAGCAGTACTTC. This chain uses TRBV7-9 with TRBJ2-7; a weak D match, TRBD2 (6 bases). The CDR3 is 14 amino acids. Looked up from germline, CDR1 is SEHNR and CDR2 is FQNEAQ (reference sequence). V was shortened by 2 bases and J by 0 bases, with 8 bases between the two germline ends.